Listed below are T cell receptor beta chains from one sample, sequenced in a study of T cell repertoires and Cas9 in healthy adults. Clones were sequenced by immunoSEQ multiplex PCR, and TCRdb holds only the in-frame ones, with some missing. The sample carries over 11,000 clones, approximately 92% recorded once. Material for sequencing was Tregs (CD4+, CD25+, CD127-, CD137-, CD154-) from PBMCs; culture status not recorded. The receptors derive from a human donor in good health. Each CDR3 is given with its conserved first and last residue.

J gene	V gene	CDR3 protein
TRBJ2-7	TRBV2	CASNPDRLIYEQYF
TRBJ1-2	TRBV5-6	CASSLMGPDYGYTF
TRBJ2-2	TRBV7-9	CASSFGIGELFF
TRBJ2-2	TRBV2	CASISWGTANTGELFF
TRBJ1-2	TRBV5-6	CASKYGGYGYTF
TRBJ2-5	TRBV21-1	CASSKRDRLGETQYF
TRBJ1-6	TRBV7-2	CASSFSPGRLNSPLHF
TRBJ2-7	TRBV18	CASSLGTGDSSYEQYF
TRBJ1-2	TRBV29-1	CSVGGTGIGYTF
TRBJ2-3	TRBV4-3	CASSPHRGNTQYF
TRBJ2-1	TRBV7-2	CASSLERYNEQFF
TRBJ2-3	TRBV11-2	CASSPIRLAGGSTDTQYF
TRBJ1-1	TRBV4-3	CASSQGAGLHRAEAFF
TRBJ2-1	TRBV7-2	CASSSGSYNEQFF
TRBJ2-5	TRBV7-9	CASSLAGRKETQYF
TRBJ2-2	TRBV7-3	CASRFTGTTGELFF
TRBJ2-1	TRBV6-5	CASRRTVDNEQFF
TRBJ1-2	TRBV20-1	CSARTDYGYTF
TRBJ2-7	TRBV6-6	CASRTAPYYEQYF
TRBJ1-2	TRBV7-3	CASSIGTGYGYTF
TRBJ1-2	TRBV15	CATSRRQGYGYTF
TRBJ1-2	TRBV30	CAWSLRRDLYGYTF
TRBJ1-2	TRBV9	CASNKGGGYTF
TRBJ1-1	TRBV5-1	CASSAWDSPNTEAFF
TRBJ2-2	TRBV6-5	CASRRGGTGELFF
TRBJ2-1	TRBV29-1	CSVGDYSAIEQFF
TRBJ1-2	TRBV6-5	CAVVGTGLLSGYTF
TRBJ2-3	TRBV11-3	CASSLDGTITDTQYF
TRBJ2-1	TRBV18	CASSPDRPTLDEQFF